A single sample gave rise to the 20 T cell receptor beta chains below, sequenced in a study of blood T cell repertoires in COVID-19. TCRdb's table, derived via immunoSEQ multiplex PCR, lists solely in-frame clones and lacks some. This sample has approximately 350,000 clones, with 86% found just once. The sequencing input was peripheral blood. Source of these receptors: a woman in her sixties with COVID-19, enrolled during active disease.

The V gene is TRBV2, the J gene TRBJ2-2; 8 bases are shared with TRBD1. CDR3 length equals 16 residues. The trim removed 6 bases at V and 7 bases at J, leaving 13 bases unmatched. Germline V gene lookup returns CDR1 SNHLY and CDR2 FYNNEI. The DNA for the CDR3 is TGTGCCAGCAGCCGACAGGGGATCTTAAGTGGCGGGGAGCTGTTTTTT. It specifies CASSRQGILSGGELFF.

DNA for the CDR3: TGTGCCCTCGGGGGACGGCAGCCCCAGCATTTT. Its protein product is CALGGRQPQHF. The rearrangement joins TRBV30 to TRBJ1-5; D may be TRBD1 (5 bases). V was shortened by 8 bases and J by 7 bases, with 12 bases between the two germline ends. CDR3 size: 11 residues. CDR1 is GTSNPN and CDR2 is SVGIG in the germline V gene (reference sequence).

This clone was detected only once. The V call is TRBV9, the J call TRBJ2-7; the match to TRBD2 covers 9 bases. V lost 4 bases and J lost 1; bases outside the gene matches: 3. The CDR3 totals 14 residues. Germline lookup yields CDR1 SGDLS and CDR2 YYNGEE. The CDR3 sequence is CASSSSGASYEQYF. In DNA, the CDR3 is TGTGCCAGCAGCTCTAGCGGGGCGTCCTACGAGCAGTACTTC.

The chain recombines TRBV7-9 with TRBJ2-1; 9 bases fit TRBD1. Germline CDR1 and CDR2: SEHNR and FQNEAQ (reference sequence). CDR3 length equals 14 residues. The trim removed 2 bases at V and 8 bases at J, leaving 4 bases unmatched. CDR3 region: CASSLTGGIDEQFF. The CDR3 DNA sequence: TGTGCCAGCAGCTTAACAGGGGGCATCGATGAGCAGTTCTTC.

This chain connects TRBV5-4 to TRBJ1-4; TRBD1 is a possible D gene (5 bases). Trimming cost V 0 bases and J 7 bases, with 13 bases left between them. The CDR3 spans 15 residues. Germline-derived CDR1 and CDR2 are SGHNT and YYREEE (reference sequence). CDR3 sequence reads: CASSLEWGVGEKLFF. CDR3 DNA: TGTGCCAGCAGCTTGGAATGGGGCGTGGGTGAAAAACTGTTTTTT.

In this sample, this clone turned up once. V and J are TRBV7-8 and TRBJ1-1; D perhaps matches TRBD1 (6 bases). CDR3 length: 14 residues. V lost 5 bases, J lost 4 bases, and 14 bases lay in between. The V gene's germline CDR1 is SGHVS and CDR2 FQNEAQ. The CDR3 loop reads CASSLYRVGTEAFF. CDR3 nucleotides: TGTGCCAGCAGCCTATACAGGGTGGGCACTGAAGCTTTCTTT.

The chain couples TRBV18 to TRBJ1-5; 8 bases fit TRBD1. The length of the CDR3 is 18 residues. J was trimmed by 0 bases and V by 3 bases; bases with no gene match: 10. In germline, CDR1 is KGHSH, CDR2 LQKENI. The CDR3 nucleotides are TGTGCCAGCTCACCCACCGGGACAGGCAGTTATAGCAATCAGCCCCAGCATTTT. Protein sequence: CASSPTGTGSYSNQPQHF.

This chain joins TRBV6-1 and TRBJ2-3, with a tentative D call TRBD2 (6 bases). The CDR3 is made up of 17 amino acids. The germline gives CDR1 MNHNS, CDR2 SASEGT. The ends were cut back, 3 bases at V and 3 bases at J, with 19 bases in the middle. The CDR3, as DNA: TGTGCCAGCAGTGATCGAAACGCGGGGATTAGTACAGATACGCAGTATTTT. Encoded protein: CASSDRNAGISTDTQYF.

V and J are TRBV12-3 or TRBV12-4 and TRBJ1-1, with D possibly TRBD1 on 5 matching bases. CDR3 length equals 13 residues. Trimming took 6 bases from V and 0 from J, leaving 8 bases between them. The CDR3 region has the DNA TGTGCCAGCAGCACAGGAATGAACACTGAAGCTTTCTTT. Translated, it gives CASSTGMNTEAFF.

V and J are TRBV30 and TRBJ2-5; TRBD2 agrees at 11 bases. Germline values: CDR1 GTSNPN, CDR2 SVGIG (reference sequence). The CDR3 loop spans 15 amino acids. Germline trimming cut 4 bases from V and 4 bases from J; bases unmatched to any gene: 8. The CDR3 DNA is TGTGCCTGGATCATAGCGGGGGGGACCCCAGAGACCCAGTACTTC. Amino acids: CAWIIAGGTPETQYF.

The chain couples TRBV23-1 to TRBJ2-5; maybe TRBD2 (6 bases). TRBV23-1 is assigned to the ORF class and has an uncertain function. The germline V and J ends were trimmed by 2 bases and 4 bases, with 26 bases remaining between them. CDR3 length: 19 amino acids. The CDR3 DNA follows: TGCGCCAGCAGTCAAAGTCTTCGGGGGTTAGGACGGCATGGAGAGACCCAGTACTTC. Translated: CASSQSLRGLGRHGETQYF.

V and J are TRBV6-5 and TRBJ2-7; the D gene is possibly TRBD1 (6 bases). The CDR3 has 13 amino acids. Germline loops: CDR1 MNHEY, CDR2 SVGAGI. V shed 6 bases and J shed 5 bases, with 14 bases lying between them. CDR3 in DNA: TGTGCCAGCAGGGATACAGGGTCCGACGAGCAGTACTTC. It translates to CASRDTGSDEQYF.

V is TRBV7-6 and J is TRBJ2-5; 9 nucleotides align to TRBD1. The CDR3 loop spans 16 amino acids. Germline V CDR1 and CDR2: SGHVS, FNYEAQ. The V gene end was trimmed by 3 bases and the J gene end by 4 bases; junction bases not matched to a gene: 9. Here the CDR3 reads CASSFSTGGVGETQYF. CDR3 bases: TGTGCCAGCAGCTTTTCCACAGGGGGCGTGGGAGAGACCCAGTACTTC.

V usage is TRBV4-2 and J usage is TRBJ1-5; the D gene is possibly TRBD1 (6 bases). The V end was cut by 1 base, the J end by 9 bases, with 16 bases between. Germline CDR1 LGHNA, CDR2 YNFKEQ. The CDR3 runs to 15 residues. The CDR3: CASSQGLGAGRPQHF. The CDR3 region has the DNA TGTGCCAGCAGCCAAGGTTTGGGGGCGGGTCGGCCCCAGCATTTT.

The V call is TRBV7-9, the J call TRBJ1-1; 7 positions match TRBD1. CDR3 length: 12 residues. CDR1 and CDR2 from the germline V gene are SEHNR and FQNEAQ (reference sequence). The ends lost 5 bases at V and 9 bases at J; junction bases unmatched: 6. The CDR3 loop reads CASSPGTVKAFF. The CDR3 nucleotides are TGTGCCAGCAGCCCAGGGACAGTGAAAGCTTTCTTT.

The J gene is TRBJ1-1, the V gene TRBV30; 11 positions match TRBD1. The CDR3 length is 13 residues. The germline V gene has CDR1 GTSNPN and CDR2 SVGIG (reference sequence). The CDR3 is CVGDRGMNTEAFF. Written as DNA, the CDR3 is TGTGTTGGGGACAGGGGGATGAACACTGAAGCTTTCTTT.

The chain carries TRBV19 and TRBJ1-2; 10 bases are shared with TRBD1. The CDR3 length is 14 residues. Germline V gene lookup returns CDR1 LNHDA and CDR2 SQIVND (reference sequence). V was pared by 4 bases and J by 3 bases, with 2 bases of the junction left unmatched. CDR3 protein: CASSRGTGDYGYTF. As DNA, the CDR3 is TGTGCCAGTAGTAGAGGGACAGGGGACTATGGCTACACCTTC.

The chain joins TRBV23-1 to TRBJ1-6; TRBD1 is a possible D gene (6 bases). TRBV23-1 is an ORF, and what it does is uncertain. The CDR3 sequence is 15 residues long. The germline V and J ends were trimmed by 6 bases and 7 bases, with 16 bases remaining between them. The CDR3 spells CASSLGTRNNSPLHF. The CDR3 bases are TGCGCCAGCAGCCTGGGGACAAGGAACAATTCACCCCTCCACTTT.

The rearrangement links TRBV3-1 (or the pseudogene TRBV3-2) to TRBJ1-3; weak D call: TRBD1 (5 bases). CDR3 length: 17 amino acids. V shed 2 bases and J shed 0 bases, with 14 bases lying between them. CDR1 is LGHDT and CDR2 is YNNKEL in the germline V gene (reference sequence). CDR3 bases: TGTGCCAGCAGCCAATTCTCGGTGACAGCCTCTGGAAACACCATATATTTT. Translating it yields CASSQFSVTASGNTIYF.

The CDR3 loop is CASSLGTISTDTQYF. CDR3 sequence (DNA): TGTGCCAGCAGCCTCGGGACTATCAGCACAGATACGCAGTATTTT. The chain uses TRBV27 and TRBJ2-3, with 7 bases that match TRBD2. CDR3 length: 15 amino acids. CDR1 and CDR2 from the germline V gene are MNHEY and SMNVEV (reference sequence). Germline trimming cut 6 bases from V and 0 bases from J; bases unmatched to any gene: 6.